This T cell receptor beta chain was profiled in a study of cytomegalovirus exposure and HLA in healthy donors. With respect to this clone: Its antigen is as yet unknown. Other nucleotide sequences from this sample produce the same CDR3.

Study-wide results and caveats: Reportedly, HLA-A and HLA-B alleles of most subjects were accurately predicted from TCR beta. Later analysis showed TCR association rates varying by HLA locus, highest for DRB1 and lowest for HLA-C.

Use of 60 Vbeta and 13 Jbeta primers characterized the PCR. The method was immunoSEQ multiplex PCR; TCRdb's version includes in-frame clones alone and lacks a portion of them. The profile covers under 150,000 clones, with 79% appearing a single time and approximately 2% taken by the ten largest. Sequenced material: PBMCs. This TCR was sampled from a man younger than 30 in good health and CMV-seronegative.

CDR3 sequence reads: CASNLADRGPDTQYF. Here the CDR3 DNA reads TGTGCCAGCAACCTCGCGGATAGGGGTCCAGATACGCAGTATTTT. The chain is built from TRBV7-9 and TRBJ2-3, with a possible D match to TRBD1 (5 bases). The V and J ends lost 7 bases and 4 bases respectively, with 18 bases between them. The CDR3 is 15 residues long. Germline CDR1 and CDR2: SEHNR and FQNEAQ (reference sequence).